These 8 T cell receptor beta chains came from one sample sequenced in a study of cytomegalovirus exposure and HLA in healthy donors (dated by TCRdb to about 2017). To prepare the library, the immunoSEQ multiplex PCR assay was applied. For the multiplex PCR, a mixture combining 60 forward primers for TCR Vbeta segments and 13 reverse primers for TCR Jbeta segments was used. In its TCRdb copy, this immuneACCESS table keeps in-frame sequences only and misses some clones. Where compared with another copy, unresolved V genes explain less than half of these, and the others have no known cause. The sample profile shows 130,000 or so clones; roughly 78% of them were found once. About 3.4% of the sample is in the top ten clones. The sample was PBMCs. Source of these receptors: a man aged 18-30 years in good health and CMV-seropositive.

The chain employs TRBV27 and TRBJ2-7, with 7 bases identical to TRBD1. V lost 3 bases and J lost 1; bases outside the gene matches: 3. This CDR3 is 14 amino acids long. Germline CDR1 MNHEY, CDR2 SMNVEV (reference sequence). The CDR3, as DNA: TGTGCCAGCAGTTTCCGGGACAGTTCCTACGAGCAGTACTTC. It is translated as CASSFRDSSYEQYF.

This clone was seen a single time. This chain uses TRBV27 with TRBJ2-3, with 8 bases that match TRBD2. This CDR3 has 16 amino acids. The germline V gene has CDR1 MNHEY and CDR2 SMNVEV (reference sequence). V shed 1 base and J 6 bases; nucleotides not matched to a gene: 9. The CDR3 region has the DNA TGTGCCAGCAGTTTATTGTGGAGCGGGAGTAAGGATACGCAGTATTTT. Amino acids: CASSLLWSGSKDTQYF.

The chain links TRBV29-1 to TRBJ2-5; D may correspond to TRBD1 or TRBD2 (5 bases each). The J call may not be correct, given that the DNA end is closer to TRBJ2-7. The CDR3 spans 12 residues. Germline V gene data show CDR1 as SQVTM and CDR2 as ANQGSEA. CDR3 coding DNA: TGCAGCGTTGAGGGGGACTCCTACGAGCAGTACTTC. This gives the protein CSVEGDSYEQYF.

The V and J genes are TRBV28 and TRBJ2-7; D uncertain. Germline values: CDR1 MDHEN, CDR2 SYDVKM. This CDR3 contains 15 residues. The V end lost 9 bases, the J end lost 3 bases, and 21 bases lay between the germline ends. The CDR3 is CASGLHPTSGYEQYF. The CDR3 nucleotides are TGTGCCAGTGGTTTGCATCCTACGTCGGGCTACGAGCAGTACTTC.

V and J are TRBV11-2 and TRBJ1-2, with D maybe TRBD1 (5 bases). The CDR3 is 16 residues long. The V end was cut by 4 bases, the J end by 2 bases, with 17 bases between. Germline V lookup: CDR1 SGHAT, CDR2 FQNNGV. The CDR3 reads CASSSLLTVNNYGYTF. DNA for the CDR3: TGTGCCAGCAGCTCCCTATTGACAGTTAACAACTATGGCTACACCTTC.

The rearrangement joins TRBV19 to TRBJ2-7; 12 positions agree with TRBD2. Germline lookup yields CDR1 LNHDA and CDR2 SQIVND (reference sequence). The CDR3 is 15 amino acids. V lost 5 bases, J lost 3 bases, and 5 bases stayed unmatched. CDR3 nucleotide sequence: TGTGCCAGTAGTCCTAGCGGGAGGGCAAACTACGAGCAGTACTTC. It encodes CASSPSGRANYEQYF.

The chain joins TRBV18 to TRBJ2-7; D not certain. The germline V gene has CDR1 KGHSH and CDR2 LQKENI. The CDR3 totals 15 residues. V gave up 3 bases and J gave up 5 bases, with 17 bases separating them. CDR3 sequence reads: CASSPVRLSDHEQYF. Here the CDR3 DNA reads TGTGCCAGCTCACCGGTGCGACTCTCTGACCACGAGCAGTACTTC.

This chain links TRBV11-2 with TRBJ1-2; TRBD1 aligns across 7 bases. CDR1 and CDR2 (germline): SGHAT, FQNNGV. The CDR3 spans 14 residues. The trim removed 8 bases at V and 1 base at J, leaving 7 bases unmatched. The CDR3 DNA follows: TGTGCCAGCGCGACAGGGAGCTTTAACTATGGCTACACCTTC. Amino acid sequence: CASATGSFNYGYTF.